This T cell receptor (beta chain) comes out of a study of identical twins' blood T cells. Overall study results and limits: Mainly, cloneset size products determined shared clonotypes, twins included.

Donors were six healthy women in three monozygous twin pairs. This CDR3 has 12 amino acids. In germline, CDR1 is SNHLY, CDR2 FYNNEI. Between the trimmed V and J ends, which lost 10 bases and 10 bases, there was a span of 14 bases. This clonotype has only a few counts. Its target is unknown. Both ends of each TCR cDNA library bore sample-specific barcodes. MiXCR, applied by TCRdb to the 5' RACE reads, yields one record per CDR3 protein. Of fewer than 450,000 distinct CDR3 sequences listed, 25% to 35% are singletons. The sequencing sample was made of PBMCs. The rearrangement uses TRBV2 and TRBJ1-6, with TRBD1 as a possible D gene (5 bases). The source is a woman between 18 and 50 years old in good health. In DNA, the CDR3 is TGTGCCACCTCAGGGTATCACTCACCCCTCCACTTT. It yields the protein CATSGYHSPLHF.